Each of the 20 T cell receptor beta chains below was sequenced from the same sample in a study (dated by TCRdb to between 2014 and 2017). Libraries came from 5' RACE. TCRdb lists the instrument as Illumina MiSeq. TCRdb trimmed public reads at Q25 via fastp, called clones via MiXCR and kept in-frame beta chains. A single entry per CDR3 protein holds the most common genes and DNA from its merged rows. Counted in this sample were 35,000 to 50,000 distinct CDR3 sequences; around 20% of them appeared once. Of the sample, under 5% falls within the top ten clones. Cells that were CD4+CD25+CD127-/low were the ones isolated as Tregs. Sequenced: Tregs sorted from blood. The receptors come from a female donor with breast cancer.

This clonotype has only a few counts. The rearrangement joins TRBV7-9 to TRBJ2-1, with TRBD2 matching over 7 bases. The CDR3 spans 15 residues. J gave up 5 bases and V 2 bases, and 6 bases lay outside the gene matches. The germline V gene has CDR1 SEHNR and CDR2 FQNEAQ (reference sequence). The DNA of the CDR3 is TGTGCCAGCAGCTTAAGCGGGGCAGAGAACAATGAGCAGTTCTTC. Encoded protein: CASSLSGAENNEQFF.

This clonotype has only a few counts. The CDR3 spells CASSWGTGELFF. The CDR3 DNA follows: TGTGCCAGCAGCTGGGGGACCGGGGAGCTGTTTTTT. This chain connects TRBV7-9 to TRBJ2-2; possibly TRBD1 or TRBD2 for D (5 bases each). Germline loops: CDR1 SEHNR, CDR2 FQNEAQ (reference sequence). The CDR3 has 12 residues. V lost 4 bases and J lost 5, with 5 bases in between.

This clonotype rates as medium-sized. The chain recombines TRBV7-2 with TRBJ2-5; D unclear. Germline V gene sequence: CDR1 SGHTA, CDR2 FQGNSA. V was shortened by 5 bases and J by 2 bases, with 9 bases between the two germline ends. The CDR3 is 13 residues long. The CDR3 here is CASSVQDQETQYF. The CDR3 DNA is TGTGCCAGCAGCGTCCAGGATCAAGAGACCCAGTACTTC.

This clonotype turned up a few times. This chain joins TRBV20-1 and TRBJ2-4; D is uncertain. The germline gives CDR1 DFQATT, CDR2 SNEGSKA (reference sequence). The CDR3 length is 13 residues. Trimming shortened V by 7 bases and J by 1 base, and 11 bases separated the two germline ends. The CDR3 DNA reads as TGCAGTGGTATCGAGATGGCCAAAAACATTCAGTACTTC. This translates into CSGIEMAKNIQYF.

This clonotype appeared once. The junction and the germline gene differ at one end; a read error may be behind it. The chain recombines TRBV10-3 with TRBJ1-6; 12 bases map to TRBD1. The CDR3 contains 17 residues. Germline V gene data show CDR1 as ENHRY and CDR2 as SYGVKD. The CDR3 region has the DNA TGTACCATCAGAGAAGGGACAGGGGGCGACTATAATTCACCCCTCCACTTT. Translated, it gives CTIREGTGGDYNSPLHF.

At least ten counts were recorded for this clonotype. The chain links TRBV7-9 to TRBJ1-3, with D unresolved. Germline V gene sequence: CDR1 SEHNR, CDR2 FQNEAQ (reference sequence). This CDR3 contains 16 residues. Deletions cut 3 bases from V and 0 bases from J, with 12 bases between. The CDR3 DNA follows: TGTGCCAGCAGCTTTTTGGACGCGAGCTCTGGAAACACCATATATTTT. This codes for CASSFLDASSGNTIYF.

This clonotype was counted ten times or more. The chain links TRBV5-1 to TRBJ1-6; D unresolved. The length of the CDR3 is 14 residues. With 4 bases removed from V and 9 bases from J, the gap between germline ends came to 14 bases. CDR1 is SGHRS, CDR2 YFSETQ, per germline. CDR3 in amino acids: CASSEPEGSSPLHF. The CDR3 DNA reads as TGCGCCAGCAGCGAGCCCGAAGGCAGTTCACCCCTCCACTTT.

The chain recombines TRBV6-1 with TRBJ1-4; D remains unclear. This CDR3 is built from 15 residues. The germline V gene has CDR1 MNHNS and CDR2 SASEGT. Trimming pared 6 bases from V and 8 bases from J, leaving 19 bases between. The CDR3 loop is CASSGVLAGDEKLFF. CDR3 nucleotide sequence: TGTGCCAGCAGCGGCGTCCTTGCGGGCGACGAAAAACTGTTTTTT.

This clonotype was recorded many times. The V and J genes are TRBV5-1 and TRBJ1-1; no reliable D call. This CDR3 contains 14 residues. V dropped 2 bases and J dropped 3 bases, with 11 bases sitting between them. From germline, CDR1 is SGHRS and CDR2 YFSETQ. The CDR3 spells CASSLSVMDTEAFF. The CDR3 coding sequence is TGCGCCAGCAGCTTATCTGTTATGGACACTGAAGCTTTCTTT.

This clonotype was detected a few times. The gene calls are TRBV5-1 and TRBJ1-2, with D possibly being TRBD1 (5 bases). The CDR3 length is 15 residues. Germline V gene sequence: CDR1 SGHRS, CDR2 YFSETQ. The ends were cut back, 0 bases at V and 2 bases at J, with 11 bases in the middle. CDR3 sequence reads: CASSLEGAGNYGYTF. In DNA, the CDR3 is TGCGCCAGCAGCTTGGAAGGGGCAGGGAACTATGGCTACACCTTC.

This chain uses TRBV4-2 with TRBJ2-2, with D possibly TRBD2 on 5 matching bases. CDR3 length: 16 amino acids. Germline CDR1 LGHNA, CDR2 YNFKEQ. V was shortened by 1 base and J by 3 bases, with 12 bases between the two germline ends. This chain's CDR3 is CASSQALVGDTGELFF. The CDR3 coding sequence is TGTGCCAGCAGCCAAGCACTAGTTGGGGACACCGGGGAGCTGTTTTTT.

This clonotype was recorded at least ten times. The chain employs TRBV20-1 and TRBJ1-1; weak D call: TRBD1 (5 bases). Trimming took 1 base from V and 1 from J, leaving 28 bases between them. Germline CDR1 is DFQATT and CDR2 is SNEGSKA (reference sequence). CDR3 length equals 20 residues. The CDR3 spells CSARGRRFFGDPIRNTEAFF. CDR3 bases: TGCAGTGCTAGAGGGAGGCGTTTCTTTGGGGACCCTATAAGGAACACTGAAGCTTTCTTT.

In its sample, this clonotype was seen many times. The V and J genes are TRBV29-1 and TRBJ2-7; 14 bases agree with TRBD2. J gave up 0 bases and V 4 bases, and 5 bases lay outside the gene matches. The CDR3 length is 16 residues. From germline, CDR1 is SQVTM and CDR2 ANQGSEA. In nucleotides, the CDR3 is TGCAGCGTTGTAGGGACTAGCGGGAGATTCTCCTACGAGCAGTACTTC. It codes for CSVVGTSGRFSYEQYF.

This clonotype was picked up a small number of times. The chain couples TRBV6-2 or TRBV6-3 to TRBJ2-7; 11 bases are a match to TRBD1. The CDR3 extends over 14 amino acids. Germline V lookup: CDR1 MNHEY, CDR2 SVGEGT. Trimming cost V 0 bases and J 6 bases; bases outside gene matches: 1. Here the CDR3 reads CASSYSGTGGEQYF. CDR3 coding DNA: TGTGCCAGCAGTTACTCCGGGACAGGGGGCGAGCAGTACTTC.

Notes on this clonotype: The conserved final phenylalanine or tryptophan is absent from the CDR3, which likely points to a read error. CDR3 nucleotide sequence: TGTGCCAGCAGCCCTTTGGACGCCTACGAGCAGTACTCC. It is translated as CASSPLDAYEQYS. The V call is TRBV12-3 or TRBV12-4, the J call TRBJ2-7, with D uncertain. The CDR3 is 13 residues long. V was clipped by 6 bases and J by 2 bases, with 11 bases between them.

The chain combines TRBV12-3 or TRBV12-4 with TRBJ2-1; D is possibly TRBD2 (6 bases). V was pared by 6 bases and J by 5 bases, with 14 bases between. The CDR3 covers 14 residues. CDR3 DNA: TGTGCCAGCAGGCCGGGACTTCAGGACAATGAGCAGTTCTTC. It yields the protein CASRPGLQDNEQFF.

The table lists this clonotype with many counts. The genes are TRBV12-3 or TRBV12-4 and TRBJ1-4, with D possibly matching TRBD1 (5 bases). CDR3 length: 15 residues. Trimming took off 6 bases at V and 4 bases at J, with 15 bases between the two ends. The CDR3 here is CASSLVTASNEKLFF. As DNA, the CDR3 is TGTGCCAGCAGCTTGGTGACAGCTAGTAATGAAAAACTGTTTTTT.

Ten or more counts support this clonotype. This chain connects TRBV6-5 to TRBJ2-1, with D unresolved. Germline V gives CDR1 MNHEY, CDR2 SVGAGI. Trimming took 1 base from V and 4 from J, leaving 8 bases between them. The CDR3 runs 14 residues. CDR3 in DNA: TGTGCCAGCAGTTACTATTCTGGGTACAATGAGCAGTTCTTC. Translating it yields CASSYYSGYNEQFF.

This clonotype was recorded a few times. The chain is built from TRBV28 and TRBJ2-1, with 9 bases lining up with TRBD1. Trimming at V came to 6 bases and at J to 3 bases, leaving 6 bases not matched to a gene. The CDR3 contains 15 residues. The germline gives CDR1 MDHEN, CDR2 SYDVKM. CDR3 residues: CASSPRTGVYNEQFF. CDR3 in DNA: TGTGCCAGCAGCCCGCGGACAGGGGTCTACAATGAGCAGTTCTTC.

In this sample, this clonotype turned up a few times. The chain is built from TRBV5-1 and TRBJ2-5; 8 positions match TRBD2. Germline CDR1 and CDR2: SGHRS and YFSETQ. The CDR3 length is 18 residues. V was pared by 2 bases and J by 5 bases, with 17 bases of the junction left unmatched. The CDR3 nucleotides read TGCGCCAGCAGCTTCCCCAATCAGACACTAGCGGAGTACGAGACCCAGTACTTC. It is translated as CASSFPNQTLAEYETQYF.